This T cell receptor beta chain is from a study of Ad26.COV2.S vaccination and SARS-CoV-2 variants. The treatment denotes: some 19 received Ad26.COV2.S at low or high dose, single or two shots; about 5 received placebo; per-sample allocation not given. Day 63 after the first injection of vaccine or placebo was the sampling time. General study findings and limits: The study found higher spike-specific TCR breadth in vaccine than placebo recipients.

Concerning this clone: Its antigen is not identified.

Sequenced by immunoSEQ multiplex PCR; TCRdb stores in-frame clones only, minus some. The sample records 300,000 to 400,000 clones, roughly nine tenths being singletons. This clonotype was obtained from a person aged 18-65 years who received the Ad26.COV2.S COVID-19 vaccine or a placebo. The sequenced sample was peripheral blood, obtained in a trial of Ad26.COV2.S vaccine versus placebo.

Written as DNA, the CDR3 is TGTGCCAGTAGCCGACGACAGGGGGCGGGCAATCAGCCCCAGCATTTT. Amino acids: CASSRRQGAGNQPQHF. V gene TRBV19 combines with J gene TRBJ1-5; TRBD1 matches 10 bases. V lost 6 bases, J lost 2 bases, and 7 bases stayed unmatched. CDR1 LNHDA and CDR2 SQIVND come from the germline V gene (reference sequence). The CDR3 spans 16 residues.